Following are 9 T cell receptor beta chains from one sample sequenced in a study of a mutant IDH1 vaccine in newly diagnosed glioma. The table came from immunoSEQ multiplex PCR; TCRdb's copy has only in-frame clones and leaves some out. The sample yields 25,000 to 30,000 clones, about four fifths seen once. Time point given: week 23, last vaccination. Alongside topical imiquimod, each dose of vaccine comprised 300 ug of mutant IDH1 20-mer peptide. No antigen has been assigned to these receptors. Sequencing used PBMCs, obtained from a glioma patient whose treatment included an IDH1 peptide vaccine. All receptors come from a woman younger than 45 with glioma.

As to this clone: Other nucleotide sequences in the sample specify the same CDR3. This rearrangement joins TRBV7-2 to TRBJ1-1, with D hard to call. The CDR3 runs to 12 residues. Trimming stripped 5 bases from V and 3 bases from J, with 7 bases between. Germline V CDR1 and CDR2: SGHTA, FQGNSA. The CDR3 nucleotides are TGTGCCAGCAGCCCGGAATACACTGAAGCTTTCTTT. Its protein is CASSPEYTEAFF. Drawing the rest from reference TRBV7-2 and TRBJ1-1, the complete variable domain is GAGVSQSPSNKVTEKGKDVELRCDPISGHTALYWYRQSLGQGLEFLIYFQGNSAPDKSGLPSDRFSAERTGGSVSTLTIQRTQQEDSAVYLCASSPEYTEAFFGQGTRLTVV.

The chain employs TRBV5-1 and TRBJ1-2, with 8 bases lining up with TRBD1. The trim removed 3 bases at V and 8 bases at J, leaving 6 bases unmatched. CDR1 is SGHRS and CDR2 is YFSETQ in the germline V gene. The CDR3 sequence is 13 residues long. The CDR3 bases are TGCGCCAGCAGCTATTGGACAGGGCAAGGCTACACCTTC. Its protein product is CASSYWTGQGYTF.

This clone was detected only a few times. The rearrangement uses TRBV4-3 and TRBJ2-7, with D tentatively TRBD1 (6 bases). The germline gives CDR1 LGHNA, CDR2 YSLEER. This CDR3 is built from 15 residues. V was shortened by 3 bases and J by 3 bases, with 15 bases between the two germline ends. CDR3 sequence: CASSQIMDRLYEQYF. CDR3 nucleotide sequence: TGCGCCAGCAGCCAGATCATGGACAGACTCTACGAGCAGTACTTC.

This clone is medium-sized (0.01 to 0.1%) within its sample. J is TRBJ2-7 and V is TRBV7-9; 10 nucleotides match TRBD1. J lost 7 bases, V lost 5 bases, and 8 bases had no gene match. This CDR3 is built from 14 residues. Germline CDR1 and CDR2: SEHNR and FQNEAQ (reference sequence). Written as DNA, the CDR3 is TGTGCCAGCAGCGTGACCGGGACAGGGGTTGAGCAGTACTTC. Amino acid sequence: CASSVTGTGVEQYF.

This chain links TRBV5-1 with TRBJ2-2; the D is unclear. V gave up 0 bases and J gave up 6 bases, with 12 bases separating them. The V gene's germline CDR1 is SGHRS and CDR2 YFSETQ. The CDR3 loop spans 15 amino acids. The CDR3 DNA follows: TGCGCCAGCAGCTTGGCTTCCCGCACACCCGGGGAGCTGTTTTTT. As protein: CASSLASRTPGELFF. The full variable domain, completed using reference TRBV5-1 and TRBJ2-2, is KAGVTQTPRYLIKTRGQQVTLSCSPISGHRSVSWYQQTPGQGLQFLFEYFSETQRNKGNFPGRFSGRQFSNSRSEMNVSTLELGDSALYLCASSLASRTPGELFFGEGSRLTVL.

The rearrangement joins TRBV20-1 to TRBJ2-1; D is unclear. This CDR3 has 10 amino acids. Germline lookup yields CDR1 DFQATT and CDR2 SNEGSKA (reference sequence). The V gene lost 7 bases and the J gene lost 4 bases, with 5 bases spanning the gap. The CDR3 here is CSGIYNEQFF. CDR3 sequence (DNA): TGCAGTGGGATTTACAATGAGCAGTTCTTC.

The CDR3 DNA is TGCGCCAGCAGCAATAGCGTTGGGCAGGGGAATGAGCAGTTCTTC. Protein sequence: CASSNSVGQGNEQFF. This chain connects TRBV5-1 to TRBJ2-1; TRBD1 might be the D (6 bases). Trimming removed 4 bases from V and 7 bases from J, with 18 bases in between. Germline V gene data show CDR1 as SGHRS and CDR2 as YFSETQ. There are 15 residues in the CDR3.

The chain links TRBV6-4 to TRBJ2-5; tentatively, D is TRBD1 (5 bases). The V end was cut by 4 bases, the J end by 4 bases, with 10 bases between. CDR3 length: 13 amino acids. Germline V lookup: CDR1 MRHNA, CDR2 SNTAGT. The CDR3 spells CASSGQQGETQYF. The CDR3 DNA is TGTGCCAGCAGTGGACAGCAGGGAGAGACCCAGTACTTC.

CDR3 nucleotides: TGTGCCTGGAGTGAAGAGAAGTCCCTCCACTTT. It codes for CAWSEEKSLHF. The rearrangement joins TRBV30 to TRBJ1-6; no firm D call. V lost 1 base and J lost 14, with 9 bases in between. Per germline, CDR1 GTSNPN and CDR2 SVGIG (reference sequence). The CDR3 is 11 amino acids. Drawing the rest from reference TRBV30 and TRBJ1-6, the complete variable domain is SQTIHQWPATLVQPVGSPLSLECTVEGTSNPNLYWYRQAAGRGLQLLFYSVGIGQISSEVPQNLSASRPQDRQFILSSKKLLLSDSGFYLCAWSEEKSLHFGNGTRLTVT.